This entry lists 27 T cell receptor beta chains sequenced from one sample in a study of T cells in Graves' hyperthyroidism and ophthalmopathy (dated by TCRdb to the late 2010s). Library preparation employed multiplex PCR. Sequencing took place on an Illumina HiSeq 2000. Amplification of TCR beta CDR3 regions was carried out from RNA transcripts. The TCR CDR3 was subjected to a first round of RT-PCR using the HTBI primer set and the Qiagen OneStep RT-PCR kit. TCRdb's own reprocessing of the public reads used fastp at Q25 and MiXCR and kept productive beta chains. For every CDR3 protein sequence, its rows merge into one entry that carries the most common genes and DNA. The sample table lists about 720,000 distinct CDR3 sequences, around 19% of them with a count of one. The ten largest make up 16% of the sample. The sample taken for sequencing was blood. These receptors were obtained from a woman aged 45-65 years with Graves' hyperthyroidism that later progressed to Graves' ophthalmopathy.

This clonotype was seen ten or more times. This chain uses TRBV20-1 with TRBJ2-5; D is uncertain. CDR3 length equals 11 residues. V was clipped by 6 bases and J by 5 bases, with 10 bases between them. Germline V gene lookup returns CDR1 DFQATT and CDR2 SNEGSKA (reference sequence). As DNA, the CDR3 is TGCAGTGCCACCCGTGGGGAGACCCAGTACTTC. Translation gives CSATRGETQYF.

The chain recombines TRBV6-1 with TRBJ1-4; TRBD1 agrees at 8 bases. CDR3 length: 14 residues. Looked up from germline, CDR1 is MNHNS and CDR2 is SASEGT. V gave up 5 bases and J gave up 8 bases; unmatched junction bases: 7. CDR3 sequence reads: CASSPTGGIEKLFF. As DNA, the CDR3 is TGTGCCAGCAGTCCCACAGGGGGTATCGAAAAACTGTTTTTT.

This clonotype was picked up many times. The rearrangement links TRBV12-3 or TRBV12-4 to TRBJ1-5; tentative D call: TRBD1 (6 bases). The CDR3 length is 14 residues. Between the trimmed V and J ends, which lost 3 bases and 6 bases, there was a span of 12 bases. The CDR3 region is CASSFARGGQPQHF. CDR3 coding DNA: TGTGCCAGCAGTTTCGCCAGGGGAGGTCAGCCCCAGCATTTT.

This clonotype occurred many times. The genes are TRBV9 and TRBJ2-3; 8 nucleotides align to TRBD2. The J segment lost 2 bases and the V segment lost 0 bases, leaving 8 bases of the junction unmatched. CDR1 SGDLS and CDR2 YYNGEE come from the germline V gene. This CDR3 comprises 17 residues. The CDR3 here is CASSVGPGLAATDTQYF. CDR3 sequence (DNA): TGTGCCAGCAGCGTAGGACCAGGACTAGCCGCCACAGATACGCAGTATTTT.

CDR3 in amino acids: CASSGGYSGTYSSYEQYF. In DNA, the CDR3 is TGTGCCAGCAGCGGGGGGTACTCCGGGACATACAGCTCCTACGAGCAGTACTTC. The chain links TRBV9 to TRBJ2-7, with a tentative D call TRBD1 (6 bases). V dropped 3 bases and J dropped 0 bases, with 22 bases sitting between them. This CDR3 spans 18 amino acids. Germline V lookup: CDR1 SGDLS, CDR2 YYNGEE.

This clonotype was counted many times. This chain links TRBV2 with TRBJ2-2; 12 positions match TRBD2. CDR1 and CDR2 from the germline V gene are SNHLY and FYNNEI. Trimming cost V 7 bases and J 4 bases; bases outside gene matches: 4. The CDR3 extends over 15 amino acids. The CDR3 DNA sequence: TGTGCCAGCACTTCGACTAGCGGGGGCACCGGGGAGCTGTTTTTT. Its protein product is CASTSTSGGTGELFF.

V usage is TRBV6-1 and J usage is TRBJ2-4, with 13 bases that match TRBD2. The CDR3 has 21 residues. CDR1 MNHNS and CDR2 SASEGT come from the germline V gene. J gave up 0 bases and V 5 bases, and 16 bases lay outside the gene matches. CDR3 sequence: CASSPGTGAGLAGVAKNIQYF. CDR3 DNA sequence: TGTGCCAGCAGTCCCGGGACAGGTGCAGGACTAGCGGGAGTAGCCAAAAACATTCAGTACTTC.

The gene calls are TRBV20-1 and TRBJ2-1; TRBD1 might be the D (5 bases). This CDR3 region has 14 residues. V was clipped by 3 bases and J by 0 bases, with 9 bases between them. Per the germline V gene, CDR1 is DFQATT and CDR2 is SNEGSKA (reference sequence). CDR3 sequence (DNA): TGCAGTGCTAGGACAGATCTCTCCTACAATGAGCAGTTCTTC. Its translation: CSARTDLSYNEQFF.

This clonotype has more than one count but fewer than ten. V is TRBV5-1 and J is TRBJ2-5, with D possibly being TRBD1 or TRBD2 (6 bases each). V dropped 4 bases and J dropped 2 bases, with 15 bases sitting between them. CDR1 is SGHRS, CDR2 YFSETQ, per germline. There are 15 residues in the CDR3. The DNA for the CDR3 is TGCGCCAGCAGCCGGGGGCGACGACAGCAAGAGACCCAGTACTTC. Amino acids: CASSRGRRQQETQYF.

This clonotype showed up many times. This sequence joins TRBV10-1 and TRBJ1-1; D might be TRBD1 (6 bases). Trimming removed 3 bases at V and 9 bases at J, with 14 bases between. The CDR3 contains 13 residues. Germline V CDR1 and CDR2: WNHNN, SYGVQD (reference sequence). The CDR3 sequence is CASSDPGRDKAFF. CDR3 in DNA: TGCGCCAGCAGTGATCCTGGACGGGACAAAGCTTTCTTT.

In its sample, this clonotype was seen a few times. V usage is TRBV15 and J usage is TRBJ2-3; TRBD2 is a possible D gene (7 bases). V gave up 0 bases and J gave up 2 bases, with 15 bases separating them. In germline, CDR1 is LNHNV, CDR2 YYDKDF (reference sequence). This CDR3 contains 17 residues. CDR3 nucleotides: TGTGCCACCAGCAGAGATCCCTTTGGGGGGGCCACAGATACGCAGTATTTT. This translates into CATSRDPFGGATDTQYF.

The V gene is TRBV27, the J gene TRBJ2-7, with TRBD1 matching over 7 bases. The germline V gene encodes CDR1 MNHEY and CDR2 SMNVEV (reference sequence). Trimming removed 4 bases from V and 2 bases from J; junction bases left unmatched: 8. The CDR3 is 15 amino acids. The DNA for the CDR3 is TGTGCCAGCAGTTCCCTGGGACAGCGAGCCTACGAGCAGTACTTC. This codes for CASSSLGQRAYEQYF.

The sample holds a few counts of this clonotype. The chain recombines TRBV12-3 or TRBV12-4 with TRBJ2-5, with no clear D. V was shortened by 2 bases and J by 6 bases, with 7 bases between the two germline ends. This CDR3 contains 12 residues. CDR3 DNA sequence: TGTGCCAGCAGTTTATTGGGGAAGACCCAGTACTTC. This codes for CASSLLGKTQYF.

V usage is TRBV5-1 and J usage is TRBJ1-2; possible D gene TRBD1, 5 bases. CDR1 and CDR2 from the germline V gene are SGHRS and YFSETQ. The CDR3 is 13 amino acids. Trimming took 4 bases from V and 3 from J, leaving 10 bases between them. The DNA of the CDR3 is TGCGCCAGCAGCACCTCGACAGACTATGGCTACACCTTC. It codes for CASSTSTDYGYTF. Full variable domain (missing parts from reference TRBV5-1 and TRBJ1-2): KAGVTQTPRYLIKTRGQQVTLSCSPISGHRSVSWYQQTPGQGLQFLFEYFSETQRNKGNFPGRFSGRQFSNSRSEMNVSTLELGDSALYLCASSTSTDYGYTFGSGTRLTVV.

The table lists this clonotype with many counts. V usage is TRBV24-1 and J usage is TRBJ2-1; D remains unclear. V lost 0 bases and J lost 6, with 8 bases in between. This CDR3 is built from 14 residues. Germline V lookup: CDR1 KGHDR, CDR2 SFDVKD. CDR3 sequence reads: CATSDLSSRNEQFF. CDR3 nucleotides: TGTGCCACCAGTGATTTGAGTAGTCGCAATGAGCAGTTCTTC.

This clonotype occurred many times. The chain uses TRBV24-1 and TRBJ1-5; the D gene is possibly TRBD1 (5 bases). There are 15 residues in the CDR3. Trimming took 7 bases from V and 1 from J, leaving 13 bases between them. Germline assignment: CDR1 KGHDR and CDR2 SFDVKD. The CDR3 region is CATSPGRRSNQPQHF. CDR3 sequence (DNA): TGTGCCACCAGCCCAGGGCGGCGGAGCAATCAGCCCCAGCATTTT.

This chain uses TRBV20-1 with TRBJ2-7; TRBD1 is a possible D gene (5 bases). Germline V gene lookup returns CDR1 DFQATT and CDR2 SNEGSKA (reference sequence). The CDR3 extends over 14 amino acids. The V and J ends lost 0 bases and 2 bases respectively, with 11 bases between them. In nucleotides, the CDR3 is TGCAGTGCTAGAGATAGACAGAGAGCCTACGAGCAGTACTTC. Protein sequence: CSARDRQRAYEQYF.

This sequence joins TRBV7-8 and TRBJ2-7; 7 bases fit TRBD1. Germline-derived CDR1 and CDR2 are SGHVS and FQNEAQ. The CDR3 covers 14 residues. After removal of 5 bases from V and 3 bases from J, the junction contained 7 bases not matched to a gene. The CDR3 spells CASSRRQGSYEQYF. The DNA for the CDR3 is TGTGCCAGCAGCAGGAGACAGGGAAGCTACGAGCAGTACTTC.

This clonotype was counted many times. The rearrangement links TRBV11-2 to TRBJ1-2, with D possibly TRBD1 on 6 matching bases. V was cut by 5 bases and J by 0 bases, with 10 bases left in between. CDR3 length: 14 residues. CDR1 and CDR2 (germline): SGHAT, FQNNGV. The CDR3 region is CASSPRGANYGYTF. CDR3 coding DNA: TGTGCCAGCAGCCCCAGGGGCGCTAACTATGGCTACACCTTC. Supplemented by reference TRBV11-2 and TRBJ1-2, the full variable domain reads EAGVAQSPRYKIIEKRQSVAFWCNPISGHATLYWYQQILGQGPKLLIQFQNNGVVDDSQLPKDRFSAERLKGVDSTLKIQPAKLEDSAVYLCASSPRGANYGYTFGSGTRLTVV.

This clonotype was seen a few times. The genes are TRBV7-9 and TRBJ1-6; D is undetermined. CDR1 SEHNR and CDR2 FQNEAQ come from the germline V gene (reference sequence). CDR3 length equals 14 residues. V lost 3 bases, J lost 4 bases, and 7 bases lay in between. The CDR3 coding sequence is TGTGCCAGCAGCTTGGGAGAATATAATTCACCCCTCCACTTT. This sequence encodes CASSLGEYNSPLHF.

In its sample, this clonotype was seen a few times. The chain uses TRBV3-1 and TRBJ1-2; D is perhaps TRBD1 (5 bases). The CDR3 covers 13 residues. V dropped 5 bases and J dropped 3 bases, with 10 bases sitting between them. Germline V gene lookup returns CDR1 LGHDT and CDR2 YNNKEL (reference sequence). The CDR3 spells CASSKGTDYGYTF. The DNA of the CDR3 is TGTGCCAGCAGCAAAGGGACGGACTATGGCTACACCTTC.

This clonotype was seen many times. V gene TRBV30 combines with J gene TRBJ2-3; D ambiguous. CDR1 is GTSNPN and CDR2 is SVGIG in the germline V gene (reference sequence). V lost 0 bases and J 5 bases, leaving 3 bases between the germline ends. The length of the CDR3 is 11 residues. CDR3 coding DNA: TGTGCCTGGAGTGTACAAGATACGCAGTATTTT. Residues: CAWSVQDTQYF.

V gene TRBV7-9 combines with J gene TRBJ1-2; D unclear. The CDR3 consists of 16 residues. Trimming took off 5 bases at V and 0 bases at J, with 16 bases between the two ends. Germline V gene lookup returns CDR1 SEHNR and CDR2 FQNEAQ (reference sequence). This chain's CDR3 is CASSRYFQTANYGYTF. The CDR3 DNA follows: TGTGCCAGCAGCCGCTACTTTCAGACCGCTAACTATGGCTACACCTTC.

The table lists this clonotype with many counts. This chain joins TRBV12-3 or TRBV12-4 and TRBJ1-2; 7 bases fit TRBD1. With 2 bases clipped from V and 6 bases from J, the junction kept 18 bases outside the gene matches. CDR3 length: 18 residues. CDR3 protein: CASSLFAVRDSPSHGYTF. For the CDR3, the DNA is TGTGCCAGCAGTTTATTTGCAGTTCGGGACAGTCCGTCGCATGGCTACACCTTC.

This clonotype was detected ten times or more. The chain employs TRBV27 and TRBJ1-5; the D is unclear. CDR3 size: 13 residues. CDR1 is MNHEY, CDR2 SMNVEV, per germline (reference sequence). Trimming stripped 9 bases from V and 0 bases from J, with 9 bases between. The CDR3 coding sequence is TGTGCCAGTCGCATCTATAGCAATCAGCCCCAGCATTTT. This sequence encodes CASRIYSNQPQHF.

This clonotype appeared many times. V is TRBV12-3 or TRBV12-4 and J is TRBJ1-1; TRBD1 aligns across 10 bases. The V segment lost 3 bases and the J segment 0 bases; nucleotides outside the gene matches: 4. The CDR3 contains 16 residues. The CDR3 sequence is CASSLGQGIMNTEAFF. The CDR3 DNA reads TGTGCCAGCAGTTTGGGACAGGGGATTATGAACACTGAAGCTTTCTTT.

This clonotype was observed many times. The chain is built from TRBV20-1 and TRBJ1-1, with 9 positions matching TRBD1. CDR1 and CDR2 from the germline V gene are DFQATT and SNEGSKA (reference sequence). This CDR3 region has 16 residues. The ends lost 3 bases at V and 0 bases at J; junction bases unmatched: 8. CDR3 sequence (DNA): TGCAGTGCTAGGCCTCCGGGACAGGGTATGAACACTGAAGCTTTCTTT. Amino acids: CSARPPGQGMNTEAFF.